This note documents a single TCR beta chain sequence. The antigen is undetermined. MiXCR, applied by TCRdb to the reads, yields one record per CDR3 protein. The data hold about 920,000 distinct CDR3 sequences, with 25% to 40% observed a single time. In germline, CDR1 is SGHDN, CDR2 FVKESK. There are 15 residues in the CDR3. Trimming removed 4 bases at V and 2 bases at J, with 15 bases between. The sample comes from a study of T cell repertoires in cytomegalovirus infection. The study, taken as a whole, reports: HLA-C-restricted CMV-specific TCR beta clonotypes were dominant in the ex vivo response.

The sequenced sample was cultured CD8+ T cells from PBMCs, obtained from culture after CMV antigen stimulation. The chain employs TRBV14 and TRBJ2-7; no clear D gene. The receptor's source is a human donor in good health (CMV status not recorded). Some clones in this sample may be carry-over from other donors' samples. The CDR3 DNA reads TGTGCCAGCAGCCCCGACATCTCTTCCACCTACGAGCAGTACTTC. Translation: CASSPDISSTYEQYF.